This T cell receptor (beta chain) comes out of a study of breast tumors, draining lymph nodes, adjacent tissues. Study-wide results and limits: Tumor TCR diversity was below lymph nodes but above nontumor tissue. Tumor and nontumor repertoires were significantly more similar in luminal-like than in basal-like breast cancer. That most tumor T cells come from lymph nodes remained unproven.

Trimming shortened V by 2 bases and J by 3 bases, and 14 bases separated the two germline ends. This CDR3 has 15 amino acids. Germline CDR1 SGHNT, CDR2 YYREEE (reference sequence). TCRdb re-analysed the multiplex PCR reads in MiXCR, keeping a single row per CDR3 protein. The sample holds over 130,000 distinct CDR3 sequences, 32% seen once. Axillary draining lymph nodes of breast cancer patients supplied the node samples. Concerning this clonotype itself: As yet, its antigen is unknown.

This clonotype was sampled from a female donor with breast cancer. Some clones in this sample may be carry-over from other donors' samples. This rearrangement joins TRBV5-4 to TRBJ2-5; no firm D call. Sequencing input: axillary lymph node tissue. The CDR3 DNA is TGTGCCAGCAGCTTAACCGTCGCGCAAGAAGAGACCCAGTACTTC. Protein product: CASSLTVAQEETQYF. The entire variable domain, with the rest obtained from reference TRBV5-4 and TRBJ2-5, is as follows: ETGVTQSPTHLIKTRGQQVTLRCSSQSGHNTVSWYQQALGQGPQFIFQYYREEENGRGNFPPRFSGLQFPNYSSELNVNALELDDSALYLCASSLTVAQEETQYFGPGTRLLVL.